These T cell receptor beta chains were read from a single sample in a study of control samples from healthy donors and cancer patients. Profiling relied on immunoSEQ multiplex PCR, and the TCRdb table lists in-frame clones only, not all of them. The sample includes over 100,000 clones, approximately 92% of them seen just once. The sequenced material came from blood. The source is a man aged 18-30 years in good health. Both conserved end residues are part of each CDR3. The order of the fields is V gene, D gene, J gene, clone size, CDR3 protein, CDR3 DNA. The D gene is left open where the match is weak. Size tells how often a clone was seen (once, few, many) or the class of an expanded clone, and some rows leave it out.

TRBV6-1	NA	TRBJ2-2	NA	CASSERSRSGELFF	TGTGCCAGCAGTGAACGAAGCCGGTCCGGGGAGCTGTTTTTT
TRBV19	NA	TRBJ1-1	NA	CASRAGLNTEAFF	TGTGCCAGTAGAGCGGGGCTGAACACTGAAGCTTTCTTT
TRBV7-9	TRBD1	TRBJ1-6	NA	CASSPAGTGNSPLHF	TGTGCCAGCAGCCCCGCCGGGACAGGGAATTCACCCCTCCACTTT
TRBV5-5	NA	TRBJ2-1	NA	CASSLWNSPGHGGDEQFF	TGTGCCAGCAGCTTGTGGAATTCCCCGGGGCACGGGGGCGATGAGCAGTTCTTC
TRBV13	NA	TRBJ2-1	NA	CASSNSGDSYNEQFF	TGTGCCAGCAGCAACTCCGGCGACAGCTACAATGAGCAGTTCTTC
TRBV7-9	NA	TRBJ1-3	NA	CASSPHGGEGNTIYF	TGTGCCAGCAGCCCCCATGGGGGGGAAGGAAACACCATATATTTT
TRBV30	TRBD1	TRBJ1-1	few	CAWSAGQPEAFF	TGTGCCTGGAGTGCGGGACAGCCTGAAGCTTTCTTT
TRBV7-9	NA	TRBJ2-5	NA	CASSPKLASRGGETQYF	TGTGCCAGCAGCCCCAAATTGGCCTCCAGGGGGGGGGAGACCCAGTACTTC
TRBV12-3/TRBV12-4	NA	TRBJ2-1	NA	CASSLSSHNEQFF	TGTGCCAGCAGTTTAAGTTCCCACAATGAGCAGTTCTTC
TRBV5-5	NA	TRBJ1-1	NA	CASSFSSGGTEAFF	TGTGCCAGCAGCTTCAGTTCGGGGGGCACTGAAGCTTTCTTT
TRBV3-1/TRBV3-2	NA	TRBJ2-7	NA	CASSRFGGLEQYF	TGTGCCAGCAGCCGTTTTGGGGGGCTTGAGCAGTACTTC
TRBV11-2	TRBD2	TRBJ2-7	NA	CASSRKGTSGDHEQYF	TGTGCCAGCAGTCGGAAAGGGACTAGCGGGGATCACGAGCAGTACTTC
TRBV6-2/TRBV6-3	NA	TRBJ1-1	NA	CASSSLGHTEAFF	TGTGCCAGCAGTTCTTTGGGGCACACTGAAGCTTTCTTT
TRBV9	NA	TRBJ1-2	NA	CASSGAGPYGYTF	TGTGCCAGCAGCGGGGCGGGTCCCTATGGCTACACCTTC
TRBV19	NA	TRBJ1-4	NA	CASSPGGTPEKLFF	TGTGCCAGTAGTCCCGGCGGGACACCCGAAAAACTGTTTTTT